This T cell receptor beta chain was recovered during a study of blood T cell repertoires in COVID-19. The protocol was immunoSEQ multiplex PCR, while the TCRdb copy is restricted to in-frame clones and leaves out a portion. In the table there are about 89,000 clones, about three quarters of which are singletons. Losses at the gene ends were 3 bases for V and 4 bases for J; bases not matched to a gene: 20. CDR1 is MDHEN, CDR2 SYDVKM, per germline. This CDR3 contains 19 residues. This receptor was obtained from a human donor in a cohort sampled during active COVID-19. This chain links TRBV28 with TRBJ2-5, with TRBD1 matching 7 bases. Material for sequencing was peripheral blood. The CDR3 sequence is CASSFFYPPGDSRRETQYF. For the CDR3, the DNA is TGTGCCAGCAGTTTTTTTTACCCCCCTGGGGACAGCCGCCGAGAGACCCAGTACTTC.